What follows are 27 T cell receptor beta chains derived from one specimen sequenced in a study of control samples from healthy donors and cancer patients. Measured with immunoSEQ multiplex PCR; TCRdb has only the in-frame clones, and not every one. This sample has 110,000 to 150,000 clones, with about 85% found just once. The sequenced sample was blood. All receptors come from a woman in her twenties or thirties in good health.

This clone was picked up one time. V and J are TRBV12-3 or TRBV12-4 and TRBJ1-4; unclear D gene. Deletions cut 6 bases from V and 7 bases from J, with 12 bases between. This CDR3 spans 13 amino acids. The CDR3 nucleotides are TGTGCCAGCAGCCCGCCGGGGTCTGAAAAACTGTTTTTT. Protein: CASSPPGSEKLFF.

The chain has TRBV11-2 and TRBJ2-7, with 7 bases identical to TRBD1. From germline, CDR1 is SGHAT and CDR2 FQNNGV. CDR3 length: 14 residues. V lost 5 bases to trimming and J lost 2 bases; unmatched junction nucleotides: 6. The chain's CDR3 is CASSQWDSTYEQYF. The DNA for the CDR3 is TGTGCCAGCAGCCAATGGGACAGCACCTACGAGCAGTACTTC.

The chain combines TRBV2 with TRBJ1-5; D unclear. Germline-derived CDR1 and CDR2 are SNHLY and FYNNEI. The ends were cut back, 2 bases at V and 7 bases at J, with 9 bases in the middle. The CDR3 is 13 amino acids. This CDR3 reads CASSEWIVQPQHF. CDR3 sequence (DNA): TGTGCCAGCAGTGAATGGATTGTGCAGCCCCAGCATTTT.

This clone was counted once. The chain recombines TRBV19 with TRBJ2-2; weak D call: TRBD1 (6 bases). This CDR3 contains 15 residues. V lost 4 bases and J 1 base, leaving 10 bases between the germline ends. Germline V CDR1 and CDR2: LNHDA, SQIVND (reference sequence). The CDR3 protein is CASSKLQGNTGELFF. The CDR3 nucleotides read TGTGCCAGTAGTAAACTACAGGGGAACACCGGGGAGCTGTTTTTT.

V is TRBV30 and J is TRBJ1-2; TRBD1 is a possible D gene (6 bases). This CDR3 is built from 13 residues. V shed 0 bases and J shed 3 bases, with 8 bases lying between them. Germline CDR1 reads GTSNPN; CDR2 reads SVGIG (reference sequence). The CDR3 coding sequence is TGTGCCTGGAGTGTAAACAGGGACTATGGCTACACCTTC. It encodes CAWSVNRDYGYTF. Based on the CDR3 plus reference TRBV30 and TRBJ1-2, the full variable domain is SQTIHQWPATLVQPVGSPLSLECTVEGTSNPNLYWYRQAAGRGLQLLFYSVGIGQISSEVPQNLSASRPQDRQFILSSKKLLLSDSGFYLCAWSVNRDYGYTFGSGTRLTVV.

This clone was observed a single time. The V gene is TRBV2, the J gene TRBJ2-1; D perhaps matches TRBD1 (5 bases). CDR3 size: 13 residues. Germline-derived CDR1 and CDR2 are SNHLY and FYNNEI. The V and J ends lost 11 bases and 8 bases respectively, with 19 bases between them. The CDR3 protein is CAVPKQGLYEQFF. In nucleotides, the CDR3 is TGTGCCGTCCCCAAGCAGGGCCTCTATGAGCAGTTCTTC.

The chain recombines TRBV27 with TRBJ2-7; 12 bases agree with TRBD1. Per germline, CDR1 MNHEY and CDR2 SMNVEV (reference sequence). The length of the CDR3 is 16 residues. Trimming cost V 4 bases and J 4 bases; bases outside gene matches: 8. The CDR3 coding sequence is TGTGCCAGCAGTTCAGTCCGGGACAGGGGGCTGTACGAGCAGTACTTC. Its protein is CASSSVRDRGLYEQYF.

The chain carries TRBV6-6 and TRBJ2-1, with D perhaps matching TRBD2 (5 bases). The CDR3 is made up of 14 amino acids. Germline lookup yields CDR1 MNHNY and CDR2 SVGAGI (reference sequence). Trimming stripped 6 bases from V and 6 bases from J, with 15 bases between. The CDR3 loop is CASSHARRGNEQFF. The CDR3 DNA sequence: TGTGCCAGCAGCCACGCCCGACGGGGCAATGAGCAGTTCTTC.

V gene TRBV5-6 combines with J gene TRBJ2-2, with TRBD2 matching 9 bases. CDR1 and CDR2 (germline): SGHDT, YYEEEE. The junction had 6 bases not matched to a gene; V was cut back by 2 bases and J by 4 bases. This CDR3 spans 16 amino acids. Here the CDR3 DNA reads TGTGCCAGCAGCTTTGGTCTAGCGGGATTCACCGGGGAGCTGTTTTTT. It encodes CASSFGLAGFTGELFF. Full variable domain (outside the CDR3, taken from reference TRBV5-6 and TRBJ2-2): DAGVTQSPTHLIKTRGQQVTLRCSPKSGHDTVSWYQQALGQGPQFIFQYYEEEERQRGNFPDRFSGHQFPNYSSELNVNALLLGDSALYLCASSFGLAGFTGELFFGEGSRLTVL.

The rearrangement joins TRBV4-1 to TRBJ2-7, with D maybe TRBD1 (6 bases). CDR3 length: 15 amino acids. The V and J ends lost 0 bases and 5 bases respectively, with 14 bases between them. Germline V gene data show CDR1 as MGHRA and CDR2 as YSYEKL. CDR3: CASSQDNRVGNEQYF. Written as DNA, the CDR3 is TGCGCCAGCAGCCAAGATAACAGGGTAGGGAACGAGCAGTACTTC.

V is TRBV6-1 and J is TRBJ2-3; 9 bases match TRBD2. The CDR3 is 15 amino acids. V trimming: 2 bases; J trimming: 4 bases; junction bases outside the gene matches: 4. Germline CDR1 is MNHNS and CDR2 is SASEGT. This CDR3 is CASSERAGGPDTQYF. As DNA, the CDR3 is TGTGCCAGCAGTGAAAGGGCGGGAGGGCCAGATACGCAGTATTTT.

The chain combines TRBV20-1 with TRBJ1-1; D gene unclear. Germline CDR1 reads DFQATT; CDR2 reads SNEGSKA (reference sequence). The CDR3 covers 10 residues. The germline V and J ends were trimmed by 2 bases and 7 bases, with 5 bases remaining between them. The DNA for the CDR3 is TGCAGTGCTAGAACCCGTGAAGCTTTCTTT. Protein product: CSARTREAFF.

The genes are TRBV7-8 and TRBJ2-7; 9 bases map to TRBD2. J gave up 6 bases and V 1 base, and 16 bases lay outside the gene matches. Per germline, CDR1 SGHVS and CDR2 FQNEAQ. This CDR3 is built from 18 residues. The CDR3 here is CASSLVVVAGAHFREQYF. The CDR3 bases are TGTGCCAGCAGCTTAGTTGTAGTAGCGGGAGCTCATTTTCGCGAGCAGTACTTC.

The V call is TRBV28, the J call TRBJ2-7, with D perhaps assigned TRBD1 or TRBD2 (6 bases each). V lost 8 bases and J lost 5, with 19 bases in between. The CDR3 extends over 14 amino acids. Germline CDR1 and CDR2: MDHEN and SYDVKM. As DNA, the CDR3 is TGTGCCAGCGGAGGGGGTGTTTTAATTAACGAGCAGTACTTC. Amino acids: CASGGGVLINEQYF.

This clone occurred a few times. This sequence joins TRBV5-4 and TRBJ1-2; 10 nucleotides align to TRBD1. There are 13 residues in the CDR3. CDR1 and CDR2 (germline): SGHNT, YYREEE (reference sequence). Germline trimming cut 5 bases from V and 3 bases from J; bases unmatched to any gene: 1. The CDR3 bases are TGTGCCAGCAGGGACAGGGGGGACTATGGCTACACCTTC. This codes for CASRDRGDYGYTF.

This clone was seen just once. The rearrangement joins TRBV9 to TRBJ2-7, with D maybe TRBD1 (6 bases). CDR1 SGDLS and CDR2 YYNGEE come from the germline V gene. The CDR3 contains 14 residues. The V gene lost 2 bases and the J gene lost 1 base, with 10 bases spanning the gap. The CDR3 loop reads CASSVGAGSYEQYF. DNA of the CDR3: TGTGCCAGCAGCGTGGGGGCAGGGTCCTACGAGCAGTACTTC.

The rearrangement joins TRBV28 to TRBJ2-2; D is unresolved. The CDR3 length is 15 residues. Germline CDR1 is MDHEN and CDR2 is SYDVKM. The germline V and J ends were trimmed by 4 bases and 3 bases, with 12 bases remaining between them. CDR3 bases: TGTGCCAGCAGTTCCGTCTCAACCCACACCGGGGAGCTGTTTTTT. Protein product: CASSSVSTHTGELFF.

V gene TRBV19 combines with J gene TRBJ1-5; the D is unclear. Deletions cut 3 bases from V and 6 bases from J, with 15 bases between. The CDR3 length is 15 residues. The germline gives CDR1 LNHDA, CDR2 SQIVND (reference sequence). Written as DNA, the CDR3 is TGTGCCAGTAGTATTTTCCAAACGGCGGGTCAGCCCCAGCATTTT. Amino acids: CASSIFQTAGQPQHF.

The CDR3 coding sequence is TGTGCCAGCAGCCGGACTAGCGCGGGGGGGTCTTCCGAGCAGTACTTC. It translates to CASSRTSAGGSSEQYF. V is TRBV7-9 and J is TRBJ2-7, with 9 nucleotides matching TRBD2. Trimming removed 5 bases from V and 6 bases from J; junction bases left unmatched: 14. Germline CDR1 reads SEHNR; CDR2 reads FQNEAQ (reference sequence). The CDR3 runs to 16 residues.

The rearrangement uses TRBV2 and TRBJ1-6, with no clear D. CDR3 length equals 14 residues. V lost 8 bases to trimming and J lost 6 bases, with 14 bases between them. Germline V gene sequence: CDR1 SNHLY, CDR2 FYNNEI. The CDR3 DNA is TGTGCCAGCCGGATGGCAACCGTTAATTCACCCCTCCACTTT. Encoded protein: CASRMATVNSPLHF.

This chain connects TRBV20-1 to TRBJ1-2; 9 bases agree with TRBD1. Germline CDR1 is DFQATT and CDR2 is SNEGSKA (reference sequence). The CDR3 extends over 11 amino acids. J was trimmed by 5 bases and V by 5 bases; bases with no gene match: 0. The CDR3 DNA reads as TGCAGTGCTGGGACAGGGTATGGCTACACCTTC. It encodes CSAGTGYGYTF.

The J gene is TRBJ1-5, the V gene TRBV28; 10 nucleotides line up with TRBD1. The germline CDR1 and CDR2 sequences are MDHEN and SYDVKM. The CDR3 length is 15 residues. J gave up 6 bases and V 6 bases, and 8 bases lay outside the gene matches. The DNA of the CDR3 is TGTGCCAGCAGGAGCCGGGACAGGGGAAGTCAGCCCCAGCATTTT. Residues: CASRSRDRGSQPQHF. Using reference TRBV28 and TRBJ1-5 for the parts outside the CDR3, the full variable domain is DVKVTQSSRYLVKRTGEKVFLECVQDMDHENMFWYRQDPGLGLRLIYFSYDVKMKEKGDIPEGYSVSREKKERFSLILESASTNQTSMYLCASRSRDRGSQPQHFGDGTRLSIL.

This sequence joins TRBV2 and TRBJ1-4, with D hard to call. The CDR3 is made up of 11 amino acids. Germline-derived CDR1 and CDR2 are SNHLY and FYNNEI. The ends were cut back, 6 bases at V and 10 bases at J, with 9 bases in the middle. CDR3 amino acids: CASSPLRKLFF. CDR3 DNA sequence: TGTGCCAGCAGCCCCCTTCGAAAACTGTTTTTT.

The chain recombines TRBV27 with TRBJ1-3; 7 nucleotides match TRBD1. Germline loops: CDR1 MNHEY, CDR2 SMNVEV (reference sequence). The CDR3 contains 15 residues. Trimming at V came to 4 bases and at J to 4 bases, leaving 7 bases not matched to a gene. CDR3 sequence reads: CASSSKTGSGNTIYF. The DNA for the CDR3 is TGTGCCAGCAGTTCGAAGACAGGGTCCGGAAACACCATATATTTT.

This clone was seen just once. This may be a read error, as it is one base from a much larger clone. This sample includes further DNA sequences coding for the same CDR3. The V and J genes are TRBV11-2 and TRBJ2-7, with 7 bases lining up with TRBD1. Trimming at V came to 3 bases and at J to 3 bases, leaving 2 bases not matched to a gene. The CDR3 consists of 13 residues. The germline CDR1 and CDR2 sequences are SGHAT and FQNNGV. In DNA, the CDR3 is TGTGCCAGCAGCTTCGGACAGGACTACGAGCAGTACTTC. It specifies CASSFGQDYEQYF. Full variable domain (remainder filled in from reference TRBV11-2 and TRBJ2-7): EAGVAQSPRYKIIEKRQSVAFWCNPISGHATLYWYQQILGQGPKLLIQFQNNGVVDDSQLPKDRFSAERLKGVDSTLKIQPAKLEDSAVYLCASSFGQDYEQYFGPGTRLTVT.

CDR3 coding DNA: TGTGCCAGCAGCTTAGTAGGTAGCGCCGACTACGAGCAGTACTTC. Amino acid sequence: CASSLVGSADYEQYF. The gene calls are TRBV11-2 and TRBJ2-7; tentative D call: TRBD2 (5 bases). The CDR3 runs to 15 residues. Germline V gene lookup returns CDR1 SGHAT and CDR2 FQNNGV. The germline V and J ends were trimmed by 1 base and 3 bases, with 13 bases remaining between them.

The chain has TRBV5-1 and TRBJ2-7; TRBD1 matches 7 bases. The germline gives CDR1 SGHRS, CDR2 YFSETQ. CDR3 size: 15 residues. V shed 2 bases and J 6 bases; nucleotides not matched to a gene: 11. CDR3 region: CASSLDRVRTGEQYF. The CDR3 DNA reads TGCGCCAGCAGCTTAGACAGGGTTCGTACAGGCGAGCAGTACTTC.